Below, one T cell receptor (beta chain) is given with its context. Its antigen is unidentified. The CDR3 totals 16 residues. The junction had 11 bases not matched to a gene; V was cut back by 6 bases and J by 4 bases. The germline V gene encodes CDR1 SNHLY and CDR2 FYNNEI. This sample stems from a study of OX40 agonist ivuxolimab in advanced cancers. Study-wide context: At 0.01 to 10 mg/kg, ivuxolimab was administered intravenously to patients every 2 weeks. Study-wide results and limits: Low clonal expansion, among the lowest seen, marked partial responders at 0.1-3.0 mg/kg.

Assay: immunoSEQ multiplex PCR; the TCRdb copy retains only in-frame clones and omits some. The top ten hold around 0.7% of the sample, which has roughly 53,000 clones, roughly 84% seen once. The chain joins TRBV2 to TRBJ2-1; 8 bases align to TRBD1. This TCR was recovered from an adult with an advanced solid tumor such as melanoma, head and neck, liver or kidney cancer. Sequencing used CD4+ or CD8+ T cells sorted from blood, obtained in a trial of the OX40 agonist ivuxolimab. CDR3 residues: CASSLYRDRYYNEQFF. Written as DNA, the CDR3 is TGTGCCAGCAGCCTCTACCGGGACAGGTATTACAATGAGCAGTTCTTC. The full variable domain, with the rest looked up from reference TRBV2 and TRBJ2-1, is EPEVTQTPSHQVTQMGQEVILRCVPISNHLYFYWYRQILGQKVEFLVSFYNNEISEKSEIFDDQFSVERPDGSNFTLKIRSTKLEDSAMYFCASSLYRDRYYNEQFFGPGTRLTVL.